The rows below give T cell receptor beta chains drawn from one sample of a study of cytomegalovirus exposure and HLA in healthy donors. TCRdb's table, derived via immunoSEQ multiplex PCR, lists solely in-frame clones and lacks some. The data show 70,000 or so clones, about 94% seen once. Sequencing was done on a sample of PBMCs. These receptors originate from a woman under 30 in good health and CMV-seronegative. The CDR3 runs from the conserved cysteine through the conserved F or W. Each record gives: clone size, J gene, D gene, V gene, CDR3 protein, CDR3 DNA. The D gene is left open where the match is weak. Clone size is given for some rows only: seen once, a few or many times, or a class if the clone is expanded.

clone_size: .; j_call: TRBJ2-2; d_call: .; v_call: TRBV28; cdr3_aa: CASSLPGYTGELFF; cdr3_nt: TGTGCCAGCAGTTTACCAGGGTACACCGGGGAGCTGTTTTTT
clone_size: .; j_call: TRBJ2-5; d_call: TRBD2; v_call: TRBV10-1; cdr3_aa: CASSRGGEETQYF; cdr3_nt: TGCGCCAGCAGTCGGGGGGGAGAAGAGACCCAGTACTTC
clone_size: once; j_call: TRBJ2-5; d_call: .; v_call: TRBV2; cdr3_aa: CASSVRVQETQYF; cdr3_nt: TGTGCCAGCAGCGTGAGAGTCCAAGAGACCCAGTACTTC
clone_size: once; j_call: TRBJ1-1; d_call: TRBD1; v_call: TRBV10-3; cdr3_aa: CAISGTGGTEAFF; cdr3_nt: TGTGCCATCAGCGGGACAGGGGGCACTGAAGCTTTCTTT
clone_size: .; j_call: TRBJ1-2; d_call: TRBD1; v_call: TRBV15; cdr3_aa: CATSRKGQGADYGYTF; cdr3_nt: TGTGCCACCAGCAGAAAAGGACAGGGGGCGGACTATGGCTACACCTTC
clone_size: .; j_call: TRBJ2-1; d_call: .; v_call: TRBV10-2; cdr3_aa: CASSETGLYFF; cdr3_nt: TGCGCCAGCAGTGAGACAGGGCTGTATTTCTTC
clone_size: once; j_call: TRBJ2-7; d_call: .; v_call: TRBV2; cdr3_aa: CASKYSVQKTYEQYF; cdr3_nt: TGTGCCAGCAAGTACAGTGTCCAGAAGACCTACGAGCAGTACTTC
clone_size: .; j_call: TRBJ1-1; d_call: .; v_call: TRBV5-6; cdr3_aa: CASGGGRRRNTEAFF; cdr3_nt: TGTGCCAGCGGGGGGGGACGGCGACGGAACACTGAAGCTTTCTTT
clone_size: .; j_call: TRBJ2-3; d_call: TRBD2; v_call: TRBV6-1; cdr3_aa: CASSELAGADTQYF; cdr3_nt: TGTGCCAGCAGTGAACTAGCGGGAGCAGATACGCAGTATTTT
clone_size: .; j_call: TRBJ2-7; d_call: TRBD1; v_call: TRBV14; cdr3_aa: CASSQFRSAGGNEQYF; cdr3_nt: TGTGCCAGCAGCCAATTCCGTTCGGCAGGGGGAAACGAGCAGTACTTC
clone_size: few; j_call: TRBJ2-7; d_call: .; v_call: TRBV6-5; cdr3_aa: CASSYSSTLEQYF; cdr3_nt: TGTGCCAGCAGTTACTCGAGCACTCTCGAGCAGTACTTC
clone_size: .; j_call: TRBJ2-1; d_call: TRBD2; v_call: TRBV7-9; cdr3_aa: CASSFLAGEQFF; cdr3_nt: TGTGCCAGCAGCTTCCTAGCGGGTGAGCAGTTCTTC
clone_size: .; j_call: TRBJ2-7; d_call: TRBD1; v_call: TRBV18; cdr3_aa: CASSLRQGRTYEQYF; cdr3_nt: TGTGCCAGCTCACTGCGACAGGGGCGGACCTACGAGCAGTACTTC
clone_size: .; j_call: TRBJ2-3; d_call: .; v_call: TRBV15; cdr3_aa: CATSRGQAIASTDTQYF; cdr3_nt: TGTGCCACCAGCAGAGGACAGGCAATCGCCAGCACAGATACGCAGTATTTT
clone_size: .; j_call: TRBJ2-1; d_call: TRBD1; v_call: TRBV2; cdr3_aa: CASTETGGNEQFF; cdr3_nt: TGTGCCAGCACGGAAACAGGGGGCAATGAGCAGTTCTTC
clone_size: few; j_call: TRBJ2-7; d_call: TRBD1; v_call: TRBV6-1; cdr3_aa: CASSERGTGAYEQYF; cdr3_nt: TGTGCCAGCAGTGAACGGGGGACAGGAGCCTACGAGCAGTACTTC
clone_size: .; j_call: TRBJ1-2; d_call: .; v_call: TRBV11-2; cdr3_aa: CAENGVRGYTF; cdr3_nt: TGTGCCGAGAACGGGGTTAGGGGCTACACCTTC
clone_size: .; j_call: TRBJ2-2; d_call: TRBD2; v_call: TRBV27; cdr3_aa: CASKLAGGPNTGELFF; cdr3_nt: TGTGCCAGCAAACTAGCGGGAGGGCCCAACACCGGGGAGCTGTTTTTT
clone_size: once; j_call: TRBJ1-1; d_call: .; v_call: TRBV6-1; cdr3_aa: CASTYPRGGDTEAFF; cdr3_nt: TGTGCCAGCACCTATCCCAGGGGAGGGGACACTGAAGCTTTCTTT
clone_size: .; j_call: TRBJ1-1; d_call: .; v_call: TRBV5-6; cdr3_aa: CASSSGGGMNTEAFF; cdr3_nt: TGTGCCAGCAGCTCAGGTGGGGGGATGAACACTGAAGCTTTCTTT
clone_size: few; j_call: TRBJ2-7; d_call: TRBD1; v_call: TRBV4-2; cdr3_aa: CASSFLRDSSYEQYF; cdr3_nt: TGTGCCAGCAGCTTCCTCCGGGACAGCTCCTACGAGCAGTACTTC
clone_size: .; j_call: TRBJ2-2; d_call: .; v_call: TRBV27; cdr3_aa: CASSLPGRIRNTGELFF; cdr3_nt: TGTGCCAGCAGTTTACCAGGGCGGATCAGGAACACCGGGGAGCTGTTTTTT
clone_size: .; j_call: TRBJ1-1; d_call: TRBD1; v_call: TRBV28; cdr3_aa: CASKETGGAGTEAFF; cdr3_nt: TGTGCCAGCAAGGAGACAGGGGGCGCGGGAACTGAAGCTTTCTTT
clone_size: .; j_call: TRBJ1-2; d_call: .; v_call: TRBV5-4; cdr3_aa: CASSPTAGLEGYTF; cdr3_nt: TGTGCCAGCAGCCCAACAGCAGGCCTGGAAGGCTACACCTTC
clone_size: once; j_call: TRBJ1-5; d_call: TRBD1; v_call: TRBV19; cdr3_aa: CASSGQGGNQPQHF; cdr3_nt: TGTGCCAGTAGTGGACAGGGAGGCAATCAGCCCCAGCATTTT
clone_size: .; j_call: TRBJ2-3; d_call: .; v_call: TRBV5-8; cdr3_aa: CASSSTGSLRTDTQYF; cdr3_nt: TGTGCCAGCAGCTCCACAGGGTCACTCCGCACAGATACGCAGTATTTT
clone_size: few; j_call: TRBJ2-4; d_call: .; v_call: TRBV5-4; cdr3_aa: CASSNKQAAKNIQYF; cdr3_nt: TGTGCCAGCAGCAATAAACAGGCAGCCAAAAACATTCAGTACTTC
clone_size: .; j_call: TRBJ2-3; d_call: TRBD2; v_call: TRBV2; cdr3_aa: CASSESRLAGSTDTQYF; cdr3_nt: TGTGCCAGCAGTGAATCAAGGCTAGCGGGGAGCACAGATACGCAGTATTTT
clone_size: .; j_call: TRBJ2-5; d_call: .; v_call: TRBV29-1; cdr3_aa: CSVEVGQETQYF; cdr3_nt: TGCAGCGTTGAAGTCGGGCAAGAGACCCAGTACTTC